This T cell receptor (beta chain) stems from a study of monozygotic twins with inflammatory bowel disease. Samples each yielded cDNA through eight separate reactions. The cDNA of both the TCRalpha and TCRbeta chains was subjected to two nested PCRs of about 17 and 10 cycles. Reprocessing the 5' RACE reads, TCRdb reports a single entry for every CDR3 protein and omits DNA. This table lists around 400,000 distinct CDR3 sequences. The CDR3 is made up of 13 amino acids. In germline, CDR1 is SEHNR, CDR2 FQNEAQ (reference sequence). Study-wide results and caveats: The co-twins with IBD showed lower TCRbeta diversity (inverse Simpson) than their healthy siblings.

Researchers isolated total RNA from whole blood without sorting T cells. In regard to this clonotype: Its antigen remains unidentified.

The sample was blood. This clonotype originated in a human donor with ulcerative colitis or Crohn's disease, or a healthy co-twin of an affected twin (not recorded which). This chain uses TRBV7-9 with TRBJ2-1; lacking DNA, the TRBD1 call made by TCRdb goes unchecked. Here the CDR3 reads CASSPAGGNEQFF.